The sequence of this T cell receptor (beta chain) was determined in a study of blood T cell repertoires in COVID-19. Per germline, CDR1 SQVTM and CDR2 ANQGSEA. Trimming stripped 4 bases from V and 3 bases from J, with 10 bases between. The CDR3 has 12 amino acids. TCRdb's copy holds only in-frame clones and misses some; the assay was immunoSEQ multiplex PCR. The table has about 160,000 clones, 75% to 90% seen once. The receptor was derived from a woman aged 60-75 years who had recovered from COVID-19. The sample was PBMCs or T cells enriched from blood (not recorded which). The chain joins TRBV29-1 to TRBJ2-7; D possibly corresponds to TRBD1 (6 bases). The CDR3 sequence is CSVVRGGYEQYF. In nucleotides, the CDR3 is TGCAGCGTTGTTAGAGGGGGCTACGAGCAGTACTTC.